This TCR beta chain was observed in a study of CD8 T cells in Susac syndrome. Study-level background: Patients with Susac syndrome had blood drawn and were at that point therapy-naive, on corticosteroids, or on intravenous immunoglobulin alone.

An amount of RNA that ranged from about 0.45 to 1 ug was reverse transcribed with random hexamers. TCRdb passed the immunoSEQ multiplex PCR reads through MiXCR, listing each CDR3 protein once. In the table there are 200,000 or so distinct CDR3 sequences, around 95% of which are singletons. It was negative isolation that provided the CD8+ and CD4+ T cells, whereas TEMRA cells were enriched by FACS. The origin of this receptor is a human donor with Susac syndrome. Specimen: CD8+ T cells from PBMCs.

The CDR3 here is CSASTSGSYEQYF. CDR3 nucleotide sequence: TGCAGTGCTAGCACTAGCGGCTCCTACGAGCAGTACTTC. V is TRBV20-1 and J is TRBJ2-7, with 8 bases matching TRBD2. The ends lost 3 bases at V and 0 bases at J; junction bases unmatched: 1. The CDR3 length is 13 residues. Germline V gene lookup returns CDR1 DFQATT and CDR2 SNEGSKA (reference sequence).